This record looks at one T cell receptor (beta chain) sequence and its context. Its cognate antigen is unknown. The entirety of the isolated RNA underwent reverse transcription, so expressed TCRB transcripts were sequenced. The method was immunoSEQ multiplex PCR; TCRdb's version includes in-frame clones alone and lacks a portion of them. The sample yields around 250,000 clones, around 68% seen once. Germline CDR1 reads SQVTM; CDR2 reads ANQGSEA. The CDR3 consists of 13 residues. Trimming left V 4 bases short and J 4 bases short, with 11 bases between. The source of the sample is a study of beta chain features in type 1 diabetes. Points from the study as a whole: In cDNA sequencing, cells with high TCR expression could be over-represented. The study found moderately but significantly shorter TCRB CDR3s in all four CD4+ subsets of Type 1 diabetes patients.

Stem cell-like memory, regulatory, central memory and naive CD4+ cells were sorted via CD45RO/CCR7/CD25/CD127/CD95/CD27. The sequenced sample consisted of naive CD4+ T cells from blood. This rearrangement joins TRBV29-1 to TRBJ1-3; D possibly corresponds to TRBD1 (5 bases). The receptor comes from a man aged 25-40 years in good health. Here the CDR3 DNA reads TGCAGCGTTGCAGGGATGTTGGGAAACACCATATATTTT. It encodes CSVAGMLGNTIYF.